Below, 8 T cell receptor beta chains from the same sample are listed, as sequenced in a study of T cells in Graves' hyperthyroidism and ophthalmopathy. TCR beta CDR3 regions were amplified from RNA transcripts. Carried out on the TCR CDR3, a first-round RT-PCR used the HTBI primer set. TCRdb reprocessed the multiplex PCR reads with MiXCR, giving one entry per CDR3 protein. This sample has 350,000 or so distinct CDR3 sequences, with 15% to 20% found just once. The sequenced material came from blood. The receptors derive from a woman aged 45-65 years with Graves' hyperthyroidism.

On this clonotype: Being one base from a much bigger clone, this may be a read error. The rearrangement uses TRBV28 and TRBJ2-3; D gene unclear. The CDR3 is made up of 12 amino acids. CDR1 and CDR2 (germline): MDHEN, SYDVKM. The V gene lost 3 bases and the J gene lost 4 bases, with 5 bases spanning the gap. This CDR3 is CASSFRADTQYF. CDR3 bases: TGTGCCAGCAGTTTTCGAGCAGATACGCAGTATTTT.

This clonotype appeared a few times. The chain joins TRBV20-1 to TRBJ2-7; possibly TRBD2 for D (5 bases). This CDR3 region has 13 residues. The V and J ends lost 0 bases and 3 bases respectively, with 9 bases between them. Per germline, CDR1 DFQATT and CDR2 SNEGSKA (reference sequence). CDR3 coding DNA: TGCAGTGCTAGAGAAACTAGTAACTACGAGCAGTACTTC. Its translation: CSARETSNYEQYF.

This clonotype was seen just once. A much larger clone lies one base from this, so it may be a read error. The V and J genes are TRBV12-3 or TRBV12-4 and TRBJ2-5, with a tentative D call TRBD2 (7 bases). The CDR3 consists of 12 residues. Trimming stripped 8 bases from V and 4 bases from J, with 11 bases between. CDR3 sequence: CASGGARETQYF. Written as DNA, the CDR3 is TGTGCCAGCGGGGGGGCCCGAGAGACCCAGTACTTC.

This clonotype was detected once. The chain recombines TRBV27 with TRBJ1-1, with no clear D. V dropped 2 bases and J dropped 0 bases, with 10 bases sitting between them. CDR1 is MNHEY and CDR2 is SMNVEV in the germline V gene (reference sequence). This CDR3 region has 15 residues. The CDR3 sequence: CASSLTVGVNTEAFF. The CDR3, as DNA: TGTGCCAGCAGTTTAACCGTTGGGGTGAACACTGAAGCTTTCTTT.

This clonotype came up a few times. V is TRBV5-5 and J is TRBJ1-3; D unclear. CDR1 and CDR2 from the germline V gene are SGHKS and YYEKEE (reference sequence). The CDR3 covers 16 residues. V was pared by 1 base and J by 4 bases, with 15 bases between. The CDR3, as DNA: TGTGCCAGCAGCTTGACCGCCGTCACGAGGGGAAACACCATATATTTT. It codes for CASSLTAVTRGNTIYF.

This chain uses TRBV5-1 with TRBJ1-6, with TRBD1 as a possible D gene (6 bases). This CDR3 comprises 14 residues. Germline CDR1 SGHRS, CDR2 YFSETQ. V lost 6 bases, J lost 5 bases, and 12 bases lay in between. The CDR3 DNA reads as TGCGCCAGCACAGACAGGCCTAATAATTCACCCCTCCACTTT. It translates to CASTDRPNNSPLHF.

This clonotype was counted ten times or more. The chain is built from TRBV20-1 and TRBJ2-4; 8 nucleotides agree with TRBD1. From germline, CDR1 is DFQATT and CDR2 SNEGSKA (reference sequence). The J segment lost 7 bases and the V segment lost 4 bases, leaving 9 bases of the junction unmatched. This CDR3 contains 14 residues. Here the CDR3 reads CSATTGGRSNIQYF. CDR3 nucleotides: TGCAGTGCTACCACAGGGGGTAGATCGAACATTCAGTACTTC.

This clonotype occurred many times. The chain links TRBV12-3 or TRBV12-4 to TRBJ2-4, with D possibly matching TRBD1 (6 bases). This CDR3 contains 14 residues. Trimming removed 1 base at V and 7 bases at J, with 11 bases between. The DNA of the CDR3 is TGTGCCAGCAGTTTAGGGACAGCTATCAACATTCAGTACTTC. Translating gives CASSLGTAINIQYF.